A single sample gave rise to the 7 T cell receptor beta chains below, sequenced in a study of cytomegalovirus exposure and HLA in healthy donors (dated by TCRdb to the late 2010s). Library generation was performed with the immunoSEQ multiplex PCR assay. For the multiplex PCR, a mixture combining 60 forward primers for TCR Vbeta segments and 13 reverse primers for TCR Jbeta segments was used. TCRdb re-hosts the immuneACCESS table, in-frame sequences only. Its copies lack some clones; in the studies checked, an unresolved V gene accounts for under half of them, and the cause for the rest is not known. The sample table contains about 150,000 clones; only one count was recorded for about 82% of them. About 3.4% of the sample comes from the top ten. Sequenced material: PBMCs. The source of these receptors is a male donor in good health and CMV-seronegative.

The rearrangement links TRBV5-6 to TRBJ2-7, with 8 bases that match TRBD1. After removal of 3 bases from V and 7 bases from J, the junction contained 6 bases not matched to a gene. This CDR3 region has 13 residues. CDR1 and CDR2 from the germline V gene are SGHDT and YYEEEE. The CDR3 DNA reads as TGTGCCAGCAGCTGGAGGACAGGGAGTGAGCAGTACTTC. This sequence encodes CASSWRTGSEQYF.

The V and J genes are TRBV6-4 and TRBJ2-5; tentatively, D is TRBD1 (6 bases). CDR3 length: 13 residues. V lost 7 bases to trimming and J lost 3 bases, with 12 bases between them. From germline, CDR1 is MRHNA and CDR2 SNTAGT. The CDR3 here is CASTIRTEETQYF. In nucleotides, the CDR3 is TGTGCCAGCACCATCCGGACAGAAGAGACCCAGTACTTC.

The chain has TRBV6-4 and TRBJ2-7, with D possibly matching TRBD1 (7 bases). The V and J ends lost 1 base and 4 bases respectively, with 17 bases between them. Germline loops: CDR1 MRHNA, CDR2 SNTAGT. CDR3 length equals 16 residues. The CDR3 loop is CASSDYRGTVRYEQYF. The DNA for the CDR3 is TGTGCCAGCAGTGACTATCGGGGGACAGTTAGATACGAGCAGTACTTC.

The chain combines TRBV28 with TRBJ2-7; weak D call: TRBD2 (6 bases). CDR3 size: 13 residues. Deletions cut 6 bases from V and 5 bases from J, with 14 bases between. Germline lookup yields CDR1 MDHEN and CDR2 SYDVKM. CDR3 sequence (DNA): TGTGCCAGCAGCCTACCCCCTAGCGACGAGCAGTACTTC. Its protein is CASSLPPSDEQYF.

V and J are TRBV2 and TRBJ2-2; 9 positions agree with TRBD1. Per the germline V gene, CDR1 is SNHLY and CDR2 is FYNNEI. Trimming cost V 6 bases and J 4 bases; bases outside gene matches: 12. CDR3 size: 17 residues. The DNA for the CDR3 is TGTGCCAGCAGCGACCCTCGGGGGACAGGGAGCACCGGGGAGCTGTTTTTT. This encodes CASSDPRGTGSTGELFF.

This chain joins TRBV11-3 and TRBJ2-3; weak D call: TRBD2 (5 bases). The CDR3 covers 15 residues. Germline CDR1 and CDR2: SGHNT and YENEEA. The ends were cut back, 1 base at V and 2 bases at J, with 10 bases in the middle. This CDR3 reads CASSLGTGNTDTQYF. The CDR3 nucleotides read TGTGCCAGCAGCTTAGGGACGGGGAACACAGATACGCAGTATTTT.

The chain has TRBV10-3 and TRBJ1-5; perhaps TRBD1 as D (5 bases). The V and J ends lost 5 bases and 4 bases respectively, with 15 bases between them. Germline V CDR1 and CDR2: ENHRY, SYGVKD. This CDR3 has 15 amino acids. The CDR3 region has the DNA TGTGCCATCAGTCGATCGGGAGACAGAAATCAGCCCCAGCATTTT. This codes for CAISRSGDRNQPQHF.